The rows below give T cell receptor beta chains drawn from one sample of a study of T cell changes during pregnancy in multiple sclerosis. The data were produced by immunoSEQ multiplex PCR, yet TCRdb's version contains in-frame clones alone and is incomplete. The sample lists tens of thousands of clones, 85% to 95% occurring once. The material was CD4+ T cells from peripheral blood mononuclear cells, obtained in the second trimester of pregnancy. The receptors derive from a female donor with multiple sclerosis, enrolled in a pregnancy study. Each CDR3 is given with its conserved first and last residue. Each record gives: V gene, clone size, CDR3 protein. Size is stated for part of the rows, as once, few or many counts, or as a class when the clone is expanded.

v_call: TRBV14
clone_size: NA
cdr3_aa: CASSPRGPEKLFF

v_call: TRBV29-1
clone_size: NA
cdr3_aa: CSVSTERANEQFF

v_call: TRBV10-1
clone_size: NA
cdr3_aa: CASSEAPGASEQYF

v_call: TRBV11-3
clone_size: few
cdr3_aa: CASSARWDTEAFF

v_call: TRBV7-9
clone_size: NA
cdr3_aa: CASSLVQRAEAFF

v_call: TRBV9
clone_size: NA
cdr3_aa: CASSDRGGGGTEAFF

v_call: TRBV7-2
clone_size: NA
cdr3_aa: CASSPGQGAHNEQFF

v_call: TRBV7-2
clone_size: NA
cdr3_aa: CASSPGGRSTDTQYF

v_call: TRBV7-9
clone_size: few
cdr3_aa: CASSPTYSTGGDTEAFF

v_call: TRBV12-2
clone_size: NA
cdr3_aa: CASRLEGGIEEKLFF

v_call: TRBV9
clone_size: NA
cdr3_aa: CASSPSNSGNTIYF

v_call: TRBV18
clone_size: NA
cdr3_aa: CASSPALQGAGYTF

v_call: TRBV11-3
clone_size: NA
cdr3_aa: CASSLSRGEQFF

v_call: TRBV6-4
clone_size: NA
cdr3_aa: CASSGLSQGVYGYTF

v_call: TRBV5-1
clone_size: NA
cdr3_aa: CASRKAGEQETQYF

v_call: TRBV2
clone_size: few
cdr3_aa: CASSEQGVMGTEAFF

v_call: TRBV9
clone_size: NA
cdr3_aa: CASSVVSSGGGTGELFF

v_call: TRBV19
clone_size: NA
cdr3_aa: CASTGTGSYEQYF

v_call: TRBV7-2
clone_size: NA
cdr3_aa: CASSLVSWPGQGAYEQYF

v_call: TRBV11-1
clone_size: NA
cdr3_aa: CASSSTVPSSYNEQFF

v_call: TRBV5-5
clone_size: once
cdr3_aa: CASSLQLSSYNEQFF

v_call: TRBV30
clone_size: NA
cdr3_aa: CAKDVGDFGYTF

v_call: TRBV19
clone_size: NA
cdr3_aa: CASSPFGGYEQYF

v_call: TRBV2
clone_size: NA
cdr3_aa: CASSEGTLQETQYF

v_call: TRBV7-9
clone_size: NA
cdr3_aa: CASSPKLDLAENNEQFF

v_call: TRBV19
clone_size: NA
cdr3_aa: CASRSPTYAGTASSGNTIYF

v_call: TRBV5-8
clone_size: NA
cdr3_aa: CASSLPGGTQYF

v_call: TRBV5-1
clone_size: NA
cdr3_aa: CASSLQLSNTGELFF

v_call: TRBV5-1
clone_size: NA
cdr3_aa: CASRFSGAQETQYF

v_call: TRBV6-1
clone_size: NA
cdr3_aa: CASSEVLTGESAETQYF

v_call: TRBV6-4
clone_size: once
cdr3_aa: CASSALGQDIYEQYF

v_call: TRBV2
clone_size: NA
cdr3_aa: CASSGQADGEYF

v_call: TRBV30
clone_size: NA
cdr3_aa: CAWSVLAGGPNRQFF

v_call: TRBV2
clone_size: NA
cdr3_aa: CATQGRLNTEAFF

v_call: TRBV30
clone_size: NA
cdr3_aa: CAWTGSGRKFEQFF